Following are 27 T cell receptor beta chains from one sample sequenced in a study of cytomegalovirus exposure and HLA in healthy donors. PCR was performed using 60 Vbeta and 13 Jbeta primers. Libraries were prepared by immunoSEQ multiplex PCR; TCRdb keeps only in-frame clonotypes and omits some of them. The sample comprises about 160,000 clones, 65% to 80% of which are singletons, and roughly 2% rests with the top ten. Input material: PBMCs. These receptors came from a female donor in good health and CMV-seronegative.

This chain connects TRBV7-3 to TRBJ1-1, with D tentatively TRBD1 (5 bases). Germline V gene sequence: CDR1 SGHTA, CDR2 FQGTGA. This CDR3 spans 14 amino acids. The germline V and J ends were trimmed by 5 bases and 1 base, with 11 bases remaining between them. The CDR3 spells CASSIHDRNTEAFF. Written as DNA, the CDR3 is TGTGCCAGCAGCATCCATGACAGGAACACTGAAGCTTTCTTT. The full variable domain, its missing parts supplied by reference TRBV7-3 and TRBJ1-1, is GAGVSQTPSNKVTEKGKYVELRCDPISGHTALYWYRQSLGQGPEFLIYFQGTGAADDSGLPNDRFFAVRPEGSVSTLKIQRTERGDSAVYLCASSIHDRNTEAFFGQGTRLTVV.

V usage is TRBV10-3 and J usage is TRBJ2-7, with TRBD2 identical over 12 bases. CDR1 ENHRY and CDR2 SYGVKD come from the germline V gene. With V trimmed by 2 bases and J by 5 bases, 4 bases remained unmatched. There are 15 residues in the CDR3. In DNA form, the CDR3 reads TGTGCCATCAGTGAGCTAGCGGGGGGGATAAACGAGCAGTACTTC. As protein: CAISELAGGINEQYF.

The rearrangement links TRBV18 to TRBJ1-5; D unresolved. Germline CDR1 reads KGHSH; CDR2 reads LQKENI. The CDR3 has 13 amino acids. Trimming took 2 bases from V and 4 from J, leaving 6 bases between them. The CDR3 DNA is TGTGCCAGCTCACCATCCCAGAATCAGCCCCAGCATTTT. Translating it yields CASSPSQNQPQHF.

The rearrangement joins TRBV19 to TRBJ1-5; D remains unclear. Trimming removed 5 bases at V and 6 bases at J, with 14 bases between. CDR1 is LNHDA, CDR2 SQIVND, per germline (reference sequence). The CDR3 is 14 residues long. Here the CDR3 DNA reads TGTGCCAGTAGTCCCTCCATGAGGTCTCAGCCCCAGCATTTT. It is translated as CASSPSMRSQPQHF.

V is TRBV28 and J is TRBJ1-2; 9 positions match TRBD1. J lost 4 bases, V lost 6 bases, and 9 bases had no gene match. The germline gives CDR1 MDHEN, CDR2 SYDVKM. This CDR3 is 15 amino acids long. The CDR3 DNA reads TGTGCCAGCAGCAACCCCGGGACAGGGCGCTATGGCTACACCTTC. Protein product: CASSNPGTGRYGYTF.

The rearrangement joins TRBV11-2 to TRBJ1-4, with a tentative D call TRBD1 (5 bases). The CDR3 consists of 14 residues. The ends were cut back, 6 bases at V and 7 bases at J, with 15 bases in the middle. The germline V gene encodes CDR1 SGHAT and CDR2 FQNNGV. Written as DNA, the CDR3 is TGTGCCAGCAGTGCCAGGGATAGGACTGAAAAACTGTTTTTT. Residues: CASSARDRTEKLFF. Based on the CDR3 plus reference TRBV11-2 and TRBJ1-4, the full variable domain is EAGVAQSPRYKIIEKRQSVAFWCNPISGHATLYWYQQILGQGPKLLIQFQNNGVVDDSQLPKDRFSAERLKGVDSTLKIQPAKLEDSAVYLCASSARDRTEKLFFGSGTQLSVL.

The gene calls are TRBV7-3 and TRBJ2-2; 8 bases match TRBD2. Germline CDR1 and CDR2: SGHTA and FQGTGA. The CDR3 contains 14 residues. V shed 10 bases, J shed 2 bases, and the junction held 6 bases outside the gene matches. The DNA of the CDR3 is TGTGCCACAAGACTAGCGCGCAACACCGGGGAGCTGTTTTTT. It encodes CATRLARNTGELFF.

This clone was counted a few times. The CDR3 sequence is CAVAGPLPRGDTQYF. The CDR3 bases are TGTGCCGTAGCGGGACCCCTACCCAGGGGAGATACGCAGTATTTT. The chain has TRBV5-4 and TRBJ2-3, with 8 bases that match TRBD2. After removal of 10 bases from V and 5 bases from J, the junction contained 15 bases not matched to a gene. CDR3 length equals 15 residues. Germline V lookup: CDR1 SGHNT, CDR2 YYREEE (reference sequence).

CDR3 sequence reads: CASSLRIAGAATGELFF. The CDR3 coding sequence is TGCGCCAGCAGTTTGAGGATAGCGGGAGCGGCCACCGGGGAGCTGTTTTTT. The genes are TRBV5-1 and TRBJ2-2; 9 nucleotides agree with TRBD2. Per the germline V gene, CDR1 is SGHRS and CDR2 is YFSETQ. This CDR3 is built from 17 residues. Losses at the gene ends were 5 bases for V and 4 bases for J; bases not matched to a gene: 12.

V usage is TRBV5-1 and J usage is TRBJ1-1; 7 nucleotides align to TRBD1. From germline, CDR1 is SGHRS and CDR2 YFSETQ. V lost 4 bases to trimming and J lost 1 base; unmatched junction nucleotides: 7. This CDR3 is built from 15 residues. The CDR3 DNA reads TGCGCCAGCAGCCTACCCGGGACAGCGAACACTGAAGCTTTCTTT. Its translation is CASSLPGTANTEAFF.

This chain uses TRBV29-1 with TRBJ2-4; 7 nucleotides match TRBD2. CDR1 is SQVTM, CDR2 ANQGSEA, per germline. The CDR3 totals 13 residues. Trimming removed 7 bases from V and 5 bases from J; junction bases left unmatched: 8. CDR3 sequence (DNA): TGCAGCGCGGGAGCGGGAAACGAAAACATTCAGTACTTC. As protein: CSAGAGNENIQYF. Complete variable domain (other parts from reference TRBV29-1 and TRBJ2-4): SAVISQKPSRDICQRGTSLTIQCQVDSQVTMMFWYRQQPGQSLTLIATANQGSEATYESGFVIDKFPISRPNLTFSTLTVSNMSPEDSSIYLCSAGAGNENIQYFGAGTRLSVL.

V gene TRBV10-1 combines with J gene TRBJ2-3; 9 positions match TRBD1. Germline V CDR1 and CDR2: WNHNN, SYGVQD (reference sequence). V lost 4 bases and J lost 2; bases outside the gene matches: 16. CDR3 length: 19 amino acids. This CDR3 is CASSASYLSGTGYTDTQYF. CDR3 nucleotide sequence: TGCGCCAGCAGTGCGTCATACTTGTCCGGGACAGGGTACACAGATACGCAGTATTTT.

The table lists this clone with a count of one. In DNA, the CDR3 is TGTGCCAGCAGTGAAACTAGCGGGAGTTCCACCTACGAGCAGTACTTC. This sequence encodes CASSETSGSSTYEQYF. The chain combines TRBV25-1 with TRBJ2-5, with 11 bases that match TRBD2. Judging by the DNA end, TRBJ2-7 fits better; the J call may be wrong. Germline V gene data show CDR1 as MGHDK and CDR2 as SYGVNS. This CDR3 comprises 16 residues.

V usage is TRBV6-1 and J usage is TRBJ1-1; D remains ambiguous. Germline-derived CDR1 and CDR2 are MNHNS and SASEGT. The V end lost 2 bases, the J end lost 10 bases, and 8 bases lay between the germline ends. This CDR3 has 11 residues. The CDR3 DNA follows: TGTGCCAGCAGTGAATCCCAGGCAGCTTTCTTT. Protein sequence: CASSESQAAFF.

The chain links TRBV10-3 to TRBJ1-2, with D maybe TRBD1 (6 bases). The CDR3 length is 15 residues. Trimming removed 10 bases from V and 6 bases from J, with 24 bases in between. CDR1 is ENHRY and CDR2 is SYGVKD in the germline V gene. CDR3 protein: CATMGWTTGKDGYTF. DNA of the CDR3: TGTGCCACCATGGGCTGGACGACAGGTAAAGATGGCTACACCTTC.

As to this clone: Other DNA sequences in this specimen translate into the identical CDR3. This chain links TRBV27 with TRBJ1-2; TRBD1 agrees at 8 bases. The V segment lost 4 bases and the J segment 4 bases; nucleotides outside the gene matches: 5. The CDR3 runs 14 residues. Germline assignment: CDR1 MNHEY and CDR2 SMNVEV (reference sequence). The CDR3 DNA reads TGTGCCAGCAGTTCCACCGGGACAGGCTATGGCTACACCTTC. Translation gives CASSSTGTGYGYTF.

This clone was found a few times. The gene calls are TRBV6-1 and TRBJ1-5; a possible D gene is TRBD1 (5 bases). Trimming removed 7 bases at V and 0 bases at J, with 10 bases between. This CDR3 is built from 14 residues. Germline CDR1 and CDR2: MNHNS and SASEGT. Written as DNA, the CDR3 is TGTGCCAGCATCCTGACAGATAGCAATCAGCCCCAGCATTTT. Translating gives CASILTDSNQPQHF.

The CDR3 is CASSIEVLSNTEAFF. DNA of the CDR3: TGTGCCAGTAGTATTGAGGTGTTATCGAACACTGAAGCTTTCTTT. The chain recombines TRBV19 with TRBJ1-1; D is uncertain. CDR1 is LNHDA, CDR2 SQIVND, per germline (reference sequence). The CDR3 contains 15 residues. V was cut by 3 bases and J by 1 base, with 12 bases left in between.

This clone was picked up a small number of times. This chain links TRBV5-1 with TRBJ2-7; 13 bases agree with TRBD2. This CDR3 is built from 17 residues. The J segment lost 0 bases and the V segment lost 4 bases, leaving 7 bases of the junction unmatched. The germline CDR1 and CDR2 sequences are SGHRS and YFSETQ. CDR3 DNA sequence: TGCGCCAGCAGCCACGGGACTAGCGGGATTCACTCCTACGAGCAGTACTTC. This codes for CASSHGTSGIHSYEQYF.

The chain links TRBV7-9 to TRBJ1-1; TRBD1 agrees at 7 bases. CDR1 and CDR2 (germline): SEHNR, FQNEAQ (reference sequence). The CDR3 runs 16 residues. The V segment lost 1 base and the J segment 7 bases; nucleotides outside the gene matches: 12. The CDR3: CASSLGRVQGGDEAFF. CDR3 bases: TGTGCCAGCAGCTTAGGAAGGGTCCAGGGGGGAGATGAAGCTTTCTTT.

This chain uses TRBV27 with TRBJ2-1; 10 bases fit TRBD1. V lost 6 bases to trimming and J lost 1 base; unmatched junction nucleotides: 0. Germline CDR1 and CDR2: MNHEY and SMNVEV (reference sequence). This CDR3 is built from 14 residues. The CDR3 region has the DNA TGTGCCAGCAGGGACAGGGGGTCCTACAATGAGCAGTTCTTC. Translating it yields CASRDRGSYNEQFF.

The DNA of the CDR3 is TGTGCCAGCAGCCGACAGGGGATCACTGAAGCTTTCTTT. This gives the protein CASSRQGITEAFF. J is TRBJ1-1 and V is TRBV2; 8 bases are shared with TRBD1. This CDR3 spans 13 amino acids. Germline V gene sequence: CDR1 SNHLY, CDR2 FYNNEI. Unmatched junction bases numbered 4, after V lost 6 bases and J lost 4 bases. The whole variable domain, remainder taken from reference TRBV2 and TRBJ1-1, is EPEVTQTPSHQVTQMGQEVILRCVPISNHLYFYWYRQILGQKVEFLVSFYNNEISEKSEIFDDQFSVERPDGSNFTLKIRSTKLEDSAMYFCASSRQGITEAFFGQGTRLTVV.

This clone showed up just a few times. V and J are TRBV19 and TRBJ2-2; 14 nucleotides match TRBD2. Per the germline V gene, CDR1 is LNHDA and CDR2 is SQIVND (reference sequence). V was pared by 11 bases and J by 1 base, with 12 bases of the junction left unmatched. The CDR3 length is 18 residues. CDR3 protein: CARRPGLAGVKNTGELFF. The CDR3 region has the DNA TGTGCCCGGAGGCCGGGACTAGCGGGGGTGAAGAACACCGGGGAGCTGTTTTTT.

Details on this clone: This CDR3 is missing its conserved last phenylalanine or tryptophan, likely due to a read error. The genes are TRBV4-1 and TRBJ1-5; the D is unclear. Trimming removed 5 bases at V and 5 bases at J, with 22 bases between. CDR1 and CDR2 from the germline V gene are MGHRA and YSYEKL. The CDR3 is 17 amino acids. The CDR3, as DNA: TGCGCCAGCAGCAGGGAGTTGACGGCCCAACGGGATCAGCCCCAGCATCTT. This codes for CASSRELTAQRDQPQHL.

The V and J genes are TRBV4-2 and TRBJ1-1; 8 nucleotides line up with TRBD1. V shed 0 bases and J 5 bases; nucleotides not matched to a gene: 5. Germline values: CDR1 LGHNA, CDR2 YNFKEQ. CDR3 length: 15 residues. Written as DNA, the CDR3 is TGTGCCAGCAGCCAAGACCCAGGGGGCAGGACTGAAGCTTTCTTT. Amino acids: CASSQDPGGRTEAFF.

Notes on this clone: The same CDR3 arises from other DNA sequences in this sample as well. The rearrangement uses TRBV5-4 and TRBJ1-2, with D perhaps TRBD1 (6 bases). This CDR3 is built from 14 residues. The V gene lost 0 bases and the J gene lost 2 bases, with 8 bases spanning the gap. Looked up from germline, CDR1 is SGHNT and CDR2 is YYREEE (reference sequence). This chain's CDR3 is CASSLDRANYGYTF. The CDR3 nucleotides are TGTGCCAGCAGCTTGGACAGGGCCAACTATGGCTACACCTTC.

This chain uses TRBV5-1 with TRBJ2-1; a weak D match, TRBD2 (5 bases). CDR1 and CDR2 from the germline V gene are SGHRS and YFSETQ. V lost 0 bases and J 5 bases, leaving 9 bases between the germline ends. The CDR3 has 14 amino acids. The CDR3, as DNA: TGCGCCAGCAGCTTGGATCCACTAGACAATGAGCAGTTCTTC. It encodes CASSLDPLDNEQFF.